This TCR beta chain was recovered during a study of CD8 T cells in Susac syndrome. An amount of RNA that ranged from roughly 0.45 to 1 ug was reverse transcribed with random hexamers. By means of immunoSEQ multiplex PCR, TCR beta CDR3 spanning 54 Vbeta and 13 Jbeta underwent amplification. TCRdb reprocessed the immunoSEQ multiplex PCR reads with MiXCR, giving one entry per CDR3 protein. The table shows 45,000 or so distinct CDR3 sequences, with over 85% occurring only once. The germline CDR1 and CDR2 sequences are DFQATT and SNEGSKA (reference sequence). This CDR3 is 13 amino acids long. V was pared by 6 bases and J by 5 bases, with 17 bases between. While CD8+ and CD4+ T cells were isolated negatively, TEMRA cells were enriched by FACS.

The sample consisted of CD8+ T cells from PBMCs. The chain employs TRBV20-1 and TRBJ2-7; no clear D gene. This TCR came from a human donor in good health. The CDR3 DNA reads TGCAGTGCGACACCCGGGCCCCCGGACGAGCAGTACTTC. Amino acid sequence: CSATPGPPDEQYF.